This TCR beta chain stems from a study of blood T cell repertoires in COVID-19. Looking at the study overall: Acute and convalescent COVID-19 samples came from the United States, Italy and Spain.

In the study's own analysis: Quantification of nucleated cells was approximated via reference gene primer amplification. Generated by immunoSEQ multiplex PCR, the TCRdb table keeps only in-frame clones and is missing some. V and J calls and clone size follow that table, whereas D and trimming were derived from the DNA. Among some 120,000 clones listed, around 86% were seen once. The V segment lost 6 bases and the J segment 0 bases; nucleotides outside the gene matches: 13. The CDR3 has 18 residues. The V gene's germline CDR1 is MNHEY and CDR2 SMNVEV (reference sequence). This sequence was found in a man between 40 and 49 years old with acute or convalescent COVID-19. The source material was peripheral blood. This chain connects TRBV27 to TRBJ1-5; 8 bases agree with TRBD1. The CDR3 is CASRKYTGGKTSNQPQHF. CDR3 DNA: TGTGCCAGCAGAAAATATACAGGGGGAAAAACTAGCAATCAGCCCCAGCATTTT.